This TCR beta chain was identified in a study of blood T cell repertoires in COVID-19. Study in general: COVID-19 samples from acute and convalescent phases originated in the United States, Italy and Spain. PBMCs, B-cell-depleted T cells, or T cells provided the cDNA or gDNA that made up the material.

This CDR3 contains 15 residues. Looked up from germline, CDR1 is SGHNT and CDR2 is YENEEA. The trim removed 3 bases at V and 4 bases at J, leaving 8 bases unmatched. Original processing notes: From reference gene primer amplification, estimates of nucleated cell counts were derived. Clones were read by immunoSEQ multiplex PCR, and TCRdb kept only the in-frame ones, dropping some. V and J calls and clone size come straight from that table; D and trimming were deduced from the DNA. The table records about 57,000 clones, 70% to 85% of them present only once. The specimen sequenced was peripheral blood. This receptor was identified in a human donor in a cohort sampled during active COVID-19. The chain recombines TRBV11-3 with TRBJ1-2, with TRBD1 matching 7 bases. DNA for the CDR3: TGTGCCAGCAGCTTTGATAACAGGGGCAGCTATGGCTACACCTTC. Amino acid sequence: CASSFDNRGSYGYTF.